This TCR beta chain was identified in a study of blood T cell repertoires in COVID-19. The CDR3 sequence is 16 residues long. The germline V gene encodes CDR1 MNHGY and CDR2 SVAAGI. The V gene lost 7 bases and the J gene lost 7 bases, with 23 bases spanning the gap. The Seattle patients joined while their infection was active and were tracked longitudinally afterward. Original methodology: Researchers report that nucleated cell counts were estimated from reference gene primer amplification. Profiling relied on immunoSEQ multiplex PCR, and the TCRdb table lists in-frame clones only, not all of them. For V, J and clone size, that table is used; D and trimming come from the DNA. The sample has under 450,000 clones, about 91% seen once.

This receptor was taken from a woman between 35 and 50 years old with COVID-19, enrolled during active disease. The chain joins TRBV6-9 to TRBJ1-5; D may be TRBD1 (6 bases). Sequences were obtained from peripheral blood. In DNA form, the CDR3 reads TGTGCCAGCACCCTCTATACCCGGGACATACTACAGCCCCAGCATTTT. It yields the protein CASTLYTRDILQPQHF.